A single sample gave rise to the 5 T cell receptor beta chains below, sequenced in a study of control samples from healthy donors and cancer patients. TCRdb keeps only in-frame clones here, not all; method: immunoSEQ multiplex PCR. The sample lists 250,000 to 300,000 clones; almost 85% were seen once. Specimen: PBMCs. The origin of the receptors is a woman aged 55-75 years with lung cancer.

Notes on this clone: Its ends do not fully match the called genes, so a read error is possible. The genes are TRBV5-1 and TRBJ1-5; tentatively, D is TRBD1 (6 bases). CDR3 length: 17 residues. Germline V CDR1 and CDR2: SGHRS, YFSETQ. The CDR3 loop reads CPSSRAWGRVGNQPQHF. The CDR3 nucleotides read TGCCCCAGCAGTCGGGCCTGGGGGCGGGTGGGCAATCAGCCCCAGCATTTT.

The gene calls are TRBV7-2 and TRBJ1-6; 9 nucleotides match TRBD1. Germline CDR1 and CDR2: SGHTA and FQGNSA. J was trimmed by 10 bases and V by 5 bases; bases with no gene match: 12. The CDR3 is 16 amino acids. DNA of the CDR3: TGTGCCAGCAGCCTCGGACAGGGGCCCCCGGGGTCACCCCTCCACTTT. This encodes CASSLGQGPPGSPLHF.

This chain joins TRBV6-5 and TRBJ2-7, with a possible D match to TRBD2 (5 bases). V was shortened by 7 bases and J by 2 bases, with 9 bases between the two germline ends. This CDR3 is built from 12 residues. CDR1 MNHEY and CDR2 SVGAGI come from the germline V gene. The CDR3 protein is CASNERPYEQYF. In DNA form, the CDR3 reads TGTGCCAGCAACGAGCGGCCCTACGAGCAGTACTTC.

The chain is built from TRBV5-1 and TRBJ2-7; TRBD2 matches 9 bases. V lost 3 bases to trimming and J lost 2 bases; unmatched junction nucleotides: 15. The CDR3 length is 18 residues. Germline CDR1 is SGHRS and CDR2 is YFSETQ. The CDR3 nucleotides read TGCGCCAGCAGCTCAGCACCCCCCGGGACTAGCCAGCCCTACGAGCAGTACTTC. It is translated as CASSSAPPGTSQPYEQYF.

Here the CDR3 reads CASSSRDTNTEAFF. CDR3 DNA sequence: TGTGCCAGCAGCTCCCGGGACACGAACACTGAAGCTTTCTTT. The chain employs TRBV5-4 and TRBJ1-1, with D possibly matching TRBD1 (6 bases). Trimming removed 3 bases at V and 1 base at J, with 10 bases between. The CDR3 runs to 14 residues. From germline, CDR1 is SGHNT and CDR2 YYREEE (reference sequence). Filled out from reference TRBV5-4 and TRBJ1-1, the complete variable domain reads ETGVTQSPTHLIKTRGQQVTLRCSSQSGHNTVSWYQQALGQGPQFIFQYYREEENGRGNFPPRFSGLQFPNYSSELNVNALELDDSALYLCASSSRDTNTEAFFGQGTRLTVV.